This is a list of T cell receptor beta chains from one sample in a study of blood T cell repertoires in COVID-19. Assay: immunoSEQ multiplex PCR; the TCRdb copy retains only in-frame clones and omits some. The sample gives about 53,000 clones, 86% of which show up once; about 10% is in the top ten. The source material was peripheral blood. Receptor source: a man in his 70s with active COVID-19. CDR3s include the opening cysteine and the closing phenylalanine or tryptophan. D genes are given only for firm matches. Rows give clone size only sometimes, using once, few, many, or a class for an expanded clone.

CDR3 DNA: TGTGCCAGCATTGGGACAGGGTTGGACTATGGCTACACCTTC
CDR3 protein: CASIGTGLDYGYTF
D gene: TRBD1
J gene: TRBJ1-2
clone size: .
V gene: TRBV25-1

CDR3 DNA: TGCGCCAGCAGCCTACTTGGAGGGGTGGGTAATGAGCAGTTCTTC
CDR3 protein: CASSLLGGVGNEQFF
D gene: .
J gene: TRBJ2-1
clone size: .
V gene: TRBV4-3

CDR3 DNA: TGTGCCAGCTCACCATCCGGGAGCGCAGGGAGGGAGACCCAGTACTTC
CDR3 protein: CASSPSGSAGRETQYF
D gene: .
J gene: TRBJ2-5
clone size: once
V gene: TRBV18

CDR3 DNA: TGTGCCAGCAGCTGGGGACAGGGGGCCGATCAGCCCCAGCATTTT
CDR3 protein: CASSWGQGADQPQHF
D gene: TRBD1
J gene: TRBJ1-5
clone size: .
V gene: TRBV5-6

CDR3 DNA: TGTGCCAGCAGTGAAAGGGGCGGGGAGCTGTTTTTT
CDR3 protein: CASSERGGELFF
D gene: .
J gene: TRBJ2-2
clone size: once
V gene: TRBV2

CDR3 DNA: TGTGCCAGCAGCCAAGATCTGGCAGGGGCTGGCTACACCTTC
CDR3 protein: CASSQDLAGAGYTF
D gene: .
J gene: TRBJ1-2
clone size: .
V gene: TRBV14

CDR3 DNA: TGTGCTAGTGGTTTGGGGCCTTCGGAGGGGACCTTC
CDR3 protein: CASGLGPSEGTF
D gene: .
J gene: TRBJ1-2
clone size: .
V gene: TRBV12-5

CDR3 DNA: TGTGCCAGCAGCCCCCGCTTGGCCGCGGACACTGAAGCTTTCTTT
CDR3 protein: CASSPRLAADTEAFF
D gene: .
J gene: TRBJ1-1
clone size: .
V gene: TRBV9

CDR3 DNA: TGTGCCAGTAGCCGACAGGATTATAGCAATCAGCCCCAGCATTTT
CDR3 protein: CASSRQDYSNQPQHF
D gene: .
J gene: TRBJ1-5
clone size: .
V gene: TRBV19

CDR3 DNA: TGTGCCAGCAGTGTACAGGGAACTGAAGCTTTCTTT
CDR3 protein: CASSVQGTEAFF
D gene: .
J gene: TRBJ1-1
clone size: .
V gene: TRBV7-2

CDR3 DNA: TGTGCCAGCAGCGCAGGGGGTCACACTGAAGCTTTCTTT
CDR3 protein: CASSAGGHTEAFF
D gene: TRBD1
J gene: TRBJ1-1
clone size: few
V gene: TRBV28

CDR3 DNA: TGCAGCGTGACCGGGGGGGCAGGGAGAAGCTCTGGAAACACCATATATTTT
CDR3 protein: CSVTGGAGRSSGNTIYF
D gene: .
J gene: TRBJ1-3
clone size: .
V gene: TRBV29-1

CDR3 DNA: TGTGCCAGCCAACAGCCTCCGGGGGGCTACACCTTC
CDR3 protein: CASQQPPGGYTF
D gene: .
J gene: TRBJ1-2
clone size: .
V gene: TRBV19

CDR3 DNA: TGCGCCAGCAGCCATAATCGGGGCTCTGGAAACACCATATATTTT
CDR3 protein: CASSHNRGSGNTIYF
D gene: .
J gene: TRBJ1-3
clone size: .
V gene: TRBV5-1

CDR3 DNA: TGTGCCACCAGTGATTTGAGGGGGCGTTCGGATGAGCAGTTCTTC
CDR3 protein: CATSDLRGRSDEQFF
D gene: TRBD1
J gene: TRBJ2-1
clone size: once
V gene: TRBV24-1

CDR3 DNA: TGTGCCAGCAGCCCTGGGACAGGGAACAATGAGCAGTTCTTC
CDR3 protein: CASSPGTGNNEQFF
D gene: TRBD1
J gene: TRBJ2-1
clone size: .
V gene: TRBV4-2

CDR3 DNA: TGTGCCAGCAGCTTAGGAGCGGGGCTTGACACAGATACGCAGTATTTT
CDR3 protein: CASSLGAGLDTDTQYF
D gene: TRBD2
J gene: TRBJ2-3
clone size: .
V gene: TRBV7-9

CDR3 DNA: TGTGCCAGCAGCCCCCAGCGGGGGGAAGATACGCAGTATTTT
CDR3 protein: CASSPQRGEDTQYF
D gene: TRBD2
J gene: TRBJ2-3
clone size: few
V gene: TRBV7-8

CDR3 DNA: TGTGCCAGCTCACCAAACGGGGGGGCGAACACTGAAGCTTTCTTT
CDR3 protein: CASSPNGGANTEAFF
D gene: .
J gene: TRBJ1-1
clone size: .
V gene: TRBV18

CDR3 DNA: TGTGCCAGCAGCGTAGCTACCCAGGGCCCCTATGGCTACACCTTC
CDR3 protein: CASSVATQGPYGYTF
D gene: .
J gene: TRBJ1-2
clone size: .
V gene: TRBV9

CDR3 DNA: TGTGCCAGCAGCTTTGGGGGGGCGAACGAGCAGTACTTC
CDR3 protein: CASSFGGANEQYF
D gene: .
J gene: TRBJ2-7
clone size: .
V gene: TRBV7-9

CDR3 DNA: TGCAGCGTGGGACACAGCAATCAGCCCCAGCATTTT
CDR3 protein: CSVGHSNQPQHF
D gene: .
J gene: TRBJ1-5
clone size: .
V gene: TRBV29-1

CDR3 DNA: TGTGCCAGCAGCGTAGTCGGCGGGGGTTCCTACAATGAGCAGTTCTTC
CDR3 protein: CASSVVGGGSYNEQFF
D gene: TRBD2
J gene: TRBJ2-1
clone size: .
V gene: TRBV9

CDR3 DNA: TGTGCCAGCAGTGAGGGACAGGGGATAACGCTCTATGAGCAGTTCTTC
CDR3 protein: CASSEGQGITLYEQFF
D gene: TRBD1
J gene: TRBJ2-1
clone size: .
V gene: TRBV6-1

CDR3 DNA: TGTGCCAGCAGCACCAGCGGGGGGGTGACCTACGAGCAGTACTTC
CDR3 protein: CASSTSGGVTYEQYF
D gene: TRBD2
J gene: TRBJ2-7
clone size: .
V gene: TRBV9

CDR3 DNA: TGTGCCACCAGCAGAGATGGGGCCCGCAATGAGCAGTTCTTC
CDR3 protein: CATSRDGARNEQFF
D gene: .
J gene: TRBJ2-1
clone size: once
V gene: TRBV15

CDR3 DNA: TGTGCCAGCAGCAAGACAGTTTCTAACTATGGCTACACCTTC
CDR3 protein: CASSKTVSNYGYTF
D gene: .
J gene: TRBJ1-2
clone size: .
V gene: TRBV7-2

CDR3 DNA: TGTGCCAGCAGCCAAAGGACCGGGGGGCCCGGAGCTTTCTTT
CDR3 protein: CASSQRTGGPGAFF
D gene: .
J gene: TRBJ1-1
clone size: .
V gene: TRBV6-5

CDR3 DNA: TGTGCCAGTAGCAGAGGCGGGACCGTTAACACCGGGGAGCTGTTTTTT
CDR3 protein: CASSRGGTVNTGELFF
D gene: .
J gene: TRBJ2-2
clone size: .
V gene: TRBV19

CDR3 DNA: TGCGCCAGCAGCCAAGATGTCCCCCCGGTCGGGGAGCTGTTTTTT
CDR3 protein: CASSQDVPPVGELFF
D gene: .
J gene: TRBJ2-2
clone size: .
V gene: TRBV4-3

CDR3 DNA: TGCGCCAGCAGCTTGGGGAGACAGGGCACCTCCCTACAGTATTTT
CDR3 protein: CASSLGRQGTSLQYF
D gene: TRBD1
J gene: TRBJ2-3
clone size: .
V gene: TRBV5-1

CDR3 DNA: TGTGCCAGCAGTTACTATCTAGCGGGGGGGCCGCGAGAGACCCAGTACTTC
CDR3 protein: CASSYYLAGGPRETQYF
D gene: TRBD2
J gene: TRBJ2-5
clone size: .
V gene: TRBV6-2/TRBV6-3

CDR3 DNA: TGCGCCAGCAGCTTCTCCGGGACAGGGGATGGCTACACCTTC
CDR3 protein: CASSFSGTGDGYTF
D gene: TRBD1
J gene: TRBJ1-2
clone size: .
V gene: TRBV5-1

CDR3 DNA: TGTGCCAGCAGATCTATACAGGCGGGGGAAAACATTCAGTACTTC
CDR3 protein: CASRSIQAGENIQYF
D gene: TRBD2
J gene: TRBJ2-4
clone size: .
V gene: TRBV6-6

CDR3 DNA: TGCGCCAGCAGGCCCCGGGACAGGGCTTTCCAAGAGACCCAGTACTTC
CDR3 protein: CASRPRDRAFQETQYF
D gene: TRBD1
J gene: TRBJ2-5
clone size: .
V gene: TRBV5-1

CDR3 DNA: TGTGCCAGCAGCTTCGGGACAGGGGGTAACTATGGCTACACCTTC
CDR3 protein: CASSFGTGGNYGYTF
D gene: TRBD1
J gene: TRBJ1-2
clone size: .
V gene: TRBV9

CDR3 DNA: TGTGCCAGCAGTTTAGCAGGGGTCGAAAAACTGTTTTTT
CDR3 protein: CASSLAGVEKLFF
D gene: .
J gene: TRBJ1-4
clone size: .
V gene: TRBV12-3/TRBV12-4

CDR3 DNA: TGTGCCTGGAAGGACAGGGGCTATGGCTACACCTTC
CDR3 protein: CAWKDRGYGYTF
D gene: TRBD1
J gene: TRBJ1-2
clone size: .
V gene: TRBV30

CDR3 DNA: TGTGCCACCAGCTCCGCAGTAGGACTAGCGGGGGGTAAGACCCAGTACTTC
CDR3 protein: CATSSAVGLAGGKTQYF
D gene: TRBD2
J gene: TRBJ2-5
clone size: .
V gene: TRBV24-1

CDR3 DNA: TGTGCCAGCAGCGCCCCCGGACAGCTAGCAGCTTTCTTT
CDR3 protein: CASSAPGQLAAFF
D gene: .
J gene: TRBJ1-1
clone size: once
V gene: TRBV7-2

CDR3 DNA: TGTGCCAGCAGTTACAACCTAGCGGGGGGCCCGGATGAGCAGTTCTTC
CDR3 protein: CASSYNLAGGPDEQFF
D gene: TRBD2
J gene: TRBJ2-1
clone size: .
V gene: TRBV6-2/TRBV6-3